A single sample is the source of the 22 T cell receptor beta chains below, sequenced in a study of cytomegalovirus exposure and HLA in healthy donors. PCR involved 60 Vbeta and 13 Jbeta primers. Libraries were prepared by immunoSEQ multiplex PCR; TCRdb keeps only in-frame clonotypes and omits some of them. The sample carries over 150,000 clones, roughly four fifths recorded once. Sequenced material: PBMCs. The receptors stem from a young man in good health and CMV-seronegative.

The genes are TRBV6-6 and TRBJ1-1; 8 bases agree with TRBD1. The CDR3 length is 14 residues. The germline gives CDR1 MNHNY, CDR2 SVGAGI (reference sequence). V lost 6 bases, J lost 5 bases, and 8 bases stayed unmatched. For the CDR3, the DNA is TGTGCCAGCAGGACCAGGACAGGGCAAACTGAAGCTTTCTTT. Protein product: CASRTRTGQTEAFF.

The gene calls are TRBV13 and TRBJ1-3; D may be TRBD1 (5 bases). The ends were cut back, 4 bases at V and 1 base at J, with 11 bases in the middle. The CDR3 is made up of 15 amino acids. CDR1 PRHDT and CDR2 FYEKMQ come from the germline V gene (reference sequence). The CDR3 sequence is CASSSQTGSGNTIYF. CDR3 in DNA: TGTGCCAGCAGCTCCCAAACAGGTTCTGGAAACACCATATATTTT.

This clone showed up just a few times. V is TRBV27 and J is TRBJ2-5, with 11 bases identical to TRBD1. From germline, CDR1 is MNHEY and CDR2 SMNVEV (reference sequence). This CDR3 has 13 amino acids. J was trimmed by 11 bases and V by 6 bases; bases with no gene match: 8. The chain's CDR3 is CASRRDRGGEQYF. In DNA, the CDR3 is TGTGCCAGCAGGCGGGACAGGGGGGGGGAGCAGTACTTC.

CDR3 residues: CASSPRVDSMNTEAFF. The CDR3 DNA reads TGTGCCAGCAGTCCCCGGGTGGATTCCATGAACACTGAAGCTTTCTTT. V and J are TRBV6-6 and TRBJ1-1; D uncertain. Germline CDR1 reads MNHNY; CDR2 reads SVGAGI (reference sequence). The ends were cut back, 5 bases at V and 0 bases at J, with 16 bases in the middle. CDR3 length: 16 amino acids.

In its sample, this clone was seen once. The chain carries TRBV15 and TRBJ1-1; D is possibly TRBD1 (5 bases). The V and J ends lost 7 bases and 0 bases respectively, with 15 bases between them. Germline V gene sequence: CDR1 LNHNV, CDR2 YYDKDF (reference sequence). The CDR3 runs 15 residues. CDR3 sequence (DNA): TGTGCCACCACCCGCGGGACGGCTATGAACACTGAAGCTTTCTTT. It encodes CATTRGTAMNTEAFF. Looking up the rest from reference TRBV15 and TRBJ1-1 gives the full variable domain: DAMVIQNPRYQVTQFGKPVTLSCSQTLNHNVMYWYQQKSSQAPKLLFHYYDKDFNNEADTPDNFQSRRPNTSFCFLDIRSPGLGDTAMYLCATTRGTAMNTEAFFGQGTRLTVV.

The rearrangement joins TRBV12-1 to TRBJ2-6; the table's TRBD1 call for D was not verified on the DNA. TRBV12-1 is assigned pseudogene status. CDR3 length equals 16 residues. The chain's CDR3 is CASSSDRGAGANVLTF. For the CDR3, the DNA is TGTGCCAGCAGCTCCGACAGGGGGGCTGGGGCCAACGTCCTGACTTTC.

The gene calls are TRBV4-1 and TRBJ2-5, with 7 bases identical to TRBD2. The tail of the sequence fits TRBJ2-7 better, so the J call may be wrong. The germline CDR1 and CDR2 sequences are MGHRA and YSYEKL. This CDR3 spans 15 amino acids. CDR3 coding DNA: TGCGCCAGCAGCCAAGTGGGGGGGAGCTCCTACGAGCAGTACTTC. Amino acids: CASSQVGGSSYEQYF.

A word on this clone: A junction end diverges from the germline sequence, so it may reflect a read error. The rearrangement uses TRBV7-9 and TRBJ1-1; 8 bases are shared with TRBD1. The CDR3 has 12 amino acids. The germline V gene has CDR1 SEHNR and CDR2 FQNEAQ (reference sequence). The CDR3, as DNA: TGTTCCAGCAGCCTGGAGGACAGGGTGGCTTTCTTT. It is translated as CSSSLEDRVAFF.

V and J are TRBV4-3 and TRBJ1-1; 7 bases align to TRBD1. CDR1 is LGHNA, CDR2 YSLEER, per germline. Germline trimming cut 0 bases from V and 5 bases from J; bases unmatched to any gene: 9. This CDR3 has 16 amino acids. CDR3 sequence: CASSQDRAGGLTEAFF. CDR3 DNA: TGCGCCAGCAGCCAAGATCGTGCAGGGGGTCTAACTGAAGCTTTCTTT.

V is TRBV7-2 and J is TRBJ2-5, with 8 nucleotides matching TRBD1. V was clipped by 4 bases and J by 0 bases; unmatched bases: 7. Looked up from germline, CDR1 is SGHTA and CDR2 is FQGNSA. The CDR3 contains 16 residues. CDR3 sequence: CASSYWTGLYQETQYF. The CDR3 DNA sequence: TGTGCCAGCAGCTATTGGACAGGGTTGTACCAAGAGACCCAGTACTTC.

This chain's CDR3 is CASSLPDRRAYEQYF. The DNA of the CDR3 is TGTGCCAGCAGTTTACCGGACAGGCGAGCCTACGAGCAGTACTTC. This chain links TRBV28 with TRBJ2-7; 7 nucleotides line up with TRBD1. The trim removed 2 bases at V and 2 bases at J, leaving 6 bases unmatched. The CDR3 runs 15 residues. Germline assignment: CDR1 MDHEN and CDR2 SYDVKM.

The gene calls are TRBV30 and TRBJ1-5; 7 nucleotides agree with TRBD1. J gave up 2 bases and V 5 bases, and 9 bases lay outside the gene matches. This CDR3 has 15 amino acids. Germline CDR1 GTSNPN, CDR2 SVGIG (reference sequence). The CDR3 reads CAWGRNTGGNQPQHF. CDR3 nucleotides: TGTGCCTGGGGACGAAATACAGGGGGCAATCAGCCCCAGCATTTT.

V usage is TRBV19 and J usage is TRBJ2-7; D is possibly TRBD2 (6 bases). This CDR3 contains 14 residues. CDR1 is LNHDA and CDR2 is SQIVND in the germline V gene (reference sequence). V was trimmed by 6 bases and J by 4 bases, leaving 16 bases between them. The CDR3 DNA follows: TGTGCCAGTAGCCCACAGGTTGGAGGGTACGAGCAGTACTTC. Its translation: CASSPQVGGYEQYF.

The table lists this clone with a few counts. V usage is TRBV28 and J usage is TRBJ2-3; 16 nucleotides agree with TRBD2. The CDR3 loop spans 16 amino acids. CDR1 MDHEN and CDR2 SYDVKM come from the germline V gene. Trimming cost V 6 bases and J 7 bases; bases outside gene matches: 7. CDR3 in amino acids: CASRSPGLAGGNTQYF. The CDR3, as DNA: TGTGCCAGCAGATCCCCGGGACTAGCGGGAGGGAATACGCAGTATTTT.

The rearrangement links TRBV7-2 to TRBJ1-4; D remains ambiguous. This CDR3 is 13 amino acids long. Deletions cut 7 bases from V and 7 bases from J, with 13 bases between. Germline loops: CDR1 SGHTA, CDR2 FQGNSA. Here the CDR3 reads CASTHRQAEKLFF. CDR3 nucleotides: TGTGCCAGCACCCATAGACAAGCTGAAAAACTGTTTTTT.

Here the CDR3 DNA reads TGTGCCAGCAGCTTGGGGACAGGGGGAGGCACAGATACGCAGTATTTT. Its protein is CASSLGTGGGTDTQYF. The genes are TRBV11-2 and TRBJ2-3; the match to TRBD1 covers 11 bases. This CDR3 comprises 16 residues. Germline lookup yields CDR1 SGHAT and CDR2 FQNNGV. The ends lost 3 bases at V and 1 base at J; junction bases unmatched: 3.

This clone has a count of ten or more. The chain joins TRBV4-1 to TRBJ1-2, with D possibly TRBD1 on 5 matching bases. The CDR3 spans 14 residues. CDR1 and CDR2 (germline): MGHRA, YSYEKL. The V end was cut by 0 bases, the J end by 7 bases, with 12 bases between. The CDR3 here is CASSQDHRNTGYTF. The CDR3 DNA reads TGCGCCAGCAGCCAAGATCACAGGAACACTGGCTACACCTTC.

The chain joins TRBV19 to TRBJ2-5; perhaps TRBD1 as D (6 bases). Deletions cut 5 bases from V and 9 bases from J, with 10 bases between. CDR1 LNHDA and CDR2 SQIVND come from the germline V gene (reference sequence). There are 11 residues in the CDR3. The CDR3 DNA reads TGTGCCAGTAGTTTTGCAGGGGCCCAGTACTTC. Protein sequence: CASSFAGAQYF. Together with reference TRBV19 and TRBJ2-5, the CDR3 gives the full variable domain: DGGITQSPKYLFRKEGQNVTLSCEQNLNHDAMYWYRQDPGQGLRLIYYSQIVNDFQKGDIAEGYSVSREKKESFPLTVTSAQKNPTAFYLCASSFAGAQYFGPGTRLLVL.

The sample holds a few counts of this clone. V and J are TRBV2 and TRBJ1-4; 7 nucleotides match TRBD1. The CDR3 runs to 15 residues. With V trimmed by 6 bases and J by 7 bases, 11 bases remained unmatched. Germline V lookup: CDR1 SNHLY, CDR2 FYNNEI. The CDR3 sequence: CASRDPGGRFEKLFF. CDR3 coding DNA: TGTGCCAGCAGGGATCCAGGGGGAAGGTTTGAAAAACTGTTTTTT.

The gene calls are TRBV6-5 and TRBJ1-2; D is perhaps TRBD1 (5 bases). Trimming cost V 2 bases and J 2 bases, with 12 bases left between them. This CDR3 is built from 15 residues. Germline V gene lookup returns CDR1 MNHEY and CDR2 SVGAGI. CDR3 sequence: CASSYPGQGNYGYTF. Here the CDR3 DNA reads TGTGCCAGCAGTTACCCGGGCCAGGGCAACTATGGCTACACCTTC.

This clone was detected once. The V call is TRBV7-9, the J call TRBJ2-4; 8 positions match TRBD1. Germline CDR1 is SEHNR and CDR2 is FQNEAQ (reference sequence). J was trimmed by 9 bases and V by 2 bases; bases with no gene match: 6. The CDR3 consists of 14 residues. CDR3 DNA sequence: TGTGCCAGCAGCTTACCGACAGGGGATACCATTCAGTACTTC. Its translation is CASSLPTGDTIQYF.

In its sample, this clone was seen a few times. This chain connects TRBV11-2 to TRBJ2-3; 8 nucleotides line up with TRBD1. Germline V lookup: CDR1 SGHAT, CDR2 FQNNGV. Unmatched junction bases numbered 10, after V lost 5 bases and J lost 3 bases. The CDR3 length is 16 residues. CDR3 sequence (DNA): TGTGCCAGCAGCGGCCGGGGACAGGCTCGGACAGATACGCAGTATTTT. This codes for CASSGRGQARTDTQYF.